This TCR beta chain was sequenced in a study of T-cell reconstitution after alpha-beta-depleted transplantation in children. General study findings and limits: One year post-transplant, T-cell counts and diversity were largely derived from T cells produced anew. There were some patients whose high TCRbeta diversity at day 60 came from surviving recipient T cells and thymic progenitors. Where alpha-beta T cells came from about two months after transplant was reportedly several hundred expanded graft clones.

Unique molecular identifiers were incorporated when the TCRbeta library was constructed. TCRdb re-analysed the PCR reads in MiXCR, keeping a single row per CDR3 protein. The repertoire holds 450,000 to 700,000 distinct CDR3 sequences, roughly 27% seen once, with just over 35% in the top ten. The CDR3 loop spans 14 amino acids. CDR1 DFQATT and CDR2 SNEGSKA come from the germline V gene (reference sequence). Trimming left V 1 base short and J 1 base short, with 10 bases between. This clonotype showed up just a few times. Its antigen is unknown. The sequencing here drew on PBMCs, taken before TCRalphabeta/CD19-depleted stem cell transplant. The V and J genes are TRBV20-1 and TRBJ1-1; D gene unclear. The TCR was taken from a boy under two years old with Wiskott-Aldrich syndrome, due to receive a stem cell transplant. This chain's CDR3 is CSARAARGNTEAFF. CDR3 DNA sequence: TGCAGTGCTAGAGCGGCCCGGGGGAACACTGAAGCTTTCTTT.